These T cell receptor beta chains were read from a single sample in a study of T cell responses to AZD1222 COVID-19 vaccine. Measured with immunoSEQ multiplex PCR; TCRdb has only the in-frame clones, and not every one. The table lists 95,000 to 150,000 clones, approximately 85% of them singletons, with just under 9.5% in the top ten. Sequenced here: peripheral blood, sampled on day 0 of AZD1222 vaccination. The receptors shown here come from an adult in good health. Both conserved end residues are part of each CDR3. Each record gives: D gene, CDR3 length, clone size, J gene, V gene, CDR3 DNA, CDR3 protein. The D gene is left open where the match is weak. Clone size is shown for a subset of rows, as once, few, many or a class of expanded clone.

d_gene: TRBD1
len: 16
abundance: few
j_gene: TRBJ1-2
v_gene: TRBV4-1
CDR3nt: TGCGCCAGCAGCCGGATAAGACAGGGAGGTGACTATGGCTACACCTTC
CDR3aa: CASSRIRQGGDYGYTF

d_gene: NA
len: 12
abundance: NA
j_gene: TRBJ1-5
v_gene: TRBV30
CDR3nt: TGTGCCTGGAGTGCCGGGGGATCGGCCCAGCATTTT
CDR3aa: CAWSAGGSAQHF

d_gene: NA
len: 14
abundance: NA
j_gene: TRBJ1-1
v_gene: TRBV7-2
CDR3nt: TGTGCCAGCAGCCCACAGGGTGGGGGGACTGAAGCTTTCTTT
CDR3aa: CASSPQGGGTEAFF

d_gene: TRBD1
len: 17
abundance: NA
j_gene: TRBJ2-7
v_gene: TRBV14
CDR3nt: TGTGCCAGCAGCCAAGATCAATTCCGGACAGGTTACATCGAGCAGTACTTC
CDR3aa: CASSQDQFRTGYIEQYF

d_gene: NA
len: 16
abundance: NA
j_gene: TRBJ1-5
v_gene: TRBV2
CDR3nt: TGTGCCAGCAGTGATTTAGTCTCCATTGGGGATCAGCCCCAGCATTTT
CDR3aa: CASSDLVSIGDQPQHF

d_gene: NA
len: 13
abundance: once
j_gene: TRBJ1-2
v_gene: TRBV6-1
CDR3nt: TGTGCCAGCAGTGAAGCGGGGGCCCAGGGGTACACCTTC
CDR3aa: CASSEAGAQGYTF

d_gene: NA
len: 15
abundance: NA
j_gene: TRBJ2-3
v_gene: TRBV7-9
CDR3nt: TGTGCCAGCAGCCCCATGGGGGGAGCCACAGATACGCAGTATTTT
CDR3aa: CASSPMGGATDTQYF

d_gene: NA
len: 14
abundance: NA
j_gene: TRBJ1-2
v_gene: TRBV7-2
CDR3nt: TGTGCCAGCAGCTTAGCTAGGGTGGGGTATGGCTACACCTTC
CDR3aa: CASSLARVGYGYTF

d_gene: NA
len: 14
abundance: NA
j_gene: TRBJ2-1
v_gene: TRBV30
CDR3nt: TGTGCCTGGAGTCCGTACAGCTCCTACAATGAGCAGTTCTTC
CDR3aa: CAWSPYSSYNEQFF

d_gene: NA
len: 16
abundance: NA
j_gene: TRBJ1-3
v_gene: TRBV21-1
CDR3nt: TGTGCCAGCAACCGGACGAACGGCCGCTCTGGAAACACCATATATTTT
CDR3aa: CASNRTNGRSGNTIYF

d_gene: NA
len: 14
abundance: NA
j_gene: TRBJ1-2
v_gene: TRBV6-5
CDR3nt: TGTGCCAGCAGACCCACCACAGGGAACTATGGCTACACCTTC
CDR3aa: CASRPTTGNYGYTF

d_gene: TRBD1
len: 15
abundance: NA
j_gene: TRBJ1-2
v_gene: TRBV10-3
CDR3nt: TGTGCCATCACCTCCGGGACAGAGTCCTACTATGGCTACACCTTC
CDR3aa: CAITSGTESYYGYTF

d_gene: NA
len: 15
abundance: NA
j_gene: TRBJ1-2
v_gene: TRBV18
CDR3nt: TGTGCCAGCGGGCCATCCGGGGCTAACGACTATGGCTACACCTTC
CDR3aa: CASGPSGANDYGYTF

d_gene: NA
len: 12
abundance: once
j_gene: TRBJ2-3
v_gene: TRBV6-4
CDR3nt: TGTGCCAGCGGGGAGGGACAAGGGACGCAGTATTTT
CDR3aa: CASGEGQGTQYF

d_gene: NA
len: 15
abundance: once
j_gene: TRBJ2-7
v_gene: TRBV28
CDR3nt: TGTGCCAGCAGTTTGGGGGGCACAGAGTTAAACGAGCAGTACTTC
CDR3aa: CASSLGGTELNEQYF

d_gene: NA
len: 14
abundance: NA
j_gene: TRBJ1-6
v_gene: TRBV5-1
CDR3nt: TGCGCCAGCACCCCCGGGCATGAAAATTCACCCCTCCACTTT
CDR3aa: CASTPGHENSPLHF

d_gene: NA
len: 16
abundance: NA
j_gene: TRBJ1-1
v_gene: TRBV11-2
CDR3nt: TGTGCCAGCAGCTTGTTTGTGACAGCAATGAACACTGAAGCTTTCTTT
CDR3aa: CASSLFVTAMNTEAFF

d_gene: NA
len: 12
abundance: NA
j_gene: TRBJ2-7
v_gene: TRBV3-1/TRBV3-2
CDR3nt: TGTGCCAGCAGCCAAGGGGCCTACGAGCAGTACTTC
CDR3aa: CASSQGAYEQYF

d_gene: NA
len: 10
abundance: NA
j_gene: TRBJ1-6
v_gene: TRBV6-5
CDR3nt: TGTGCCGTCGGTGCCGGTGAACGGGCCTTT
CDR3aa: CAVGAGERAF

d_gene: NA
len: 13
abundance: NA
j_gene: TRBJ2-7
v_gene: TRBV6-5
CDR3nt: TGTGCCAGCAGTTTTGGGGGGTCCTACGAGCAGTACTTC
CDR3aa: CASSFGGSYEQYF

d_gene: NA
len: 14
abundance: NA
j_gene: TRBJ2-7
v_gene: TRBV5-1
CDR3nt: TGCGCCAGCAGCCCTGACAGGCTTACCTACGAGCAGTACTTC
CDR3aa: CASSPDRLTYEQYF

d_gene: TRBD2
len: 17
abundance: NA
j_gene: TRBJ2-5
v_gene: TRBV11-3
CDR3nt: TGTGCCAGCAGCTTAGATAATCGCAGCGGGGGCGGAGAGACCCAGTACTTC
CDR3aa: CASSLDNRSGGGETQYF

d_gene: TRBD1
len: 14
abundance: NA
j_gene: TRBJ1-6
v_gene: TRBV30
CDR3nt: TGTGCCTGGAGTGTACAGGGGCATAATTCACCCCTCCACTTT
CDR3aa: CAWSVQGHNSPLHF

d_gene: TRBD2
len: 16
abundance: NA
j_gene: TRBJ2-7
v_gene: TRBV6-6
CDR3nt: TGTGCCAGCAGTTACGTCGTCGCGGGAGAAAGGGGCGAGCAGTACTTC
CDR3aa: CASSYVVAGERGEQYF

d_gene: NA
len: 17
abundance: once
j_gene: TRBJ1-3
v_gene: TRBV5-3
CDR3nt: TGTGCCAGAAGCTTGTGGGAGGACATCCAACCTGGAAACACCATATATTTT
CDR3aa: CARSLWEDIQPGNTIYF

d_gene: TRBD1
len: 17
abundance: once
j_gene: TRBJ1-2
v_gene: TRBV2
CDR3nt: TGTGCCAGCAGTGAGCAACGGACAGGGGCCACTTCCTATGGCTACACCTTC
CDR3aa: CASSEQRTGATSYGYTF

d_gene: NA
len: 13
abundance: NA
j_gene: TRBJ1-2
v_gene: TRBV24-1
CDR3nt: TGTGCCACCAGCGCCACAGGGAGGGATGGCTACACCTTC
CDR3aa: CATSATGRDGYTF

d_gene: TRBD1
len: 16
abundance: NA
j_gene: TRBJ2-7
v_gene: TRBV6-2/TRBV6-3
CDR3nt: TGTGCCAGCAGTTACTTCGGCACAGGGGGATCCTACGAGCAGTACTTC
CDR3aa: CASSYFGTGGSYEQYF

d_gene: TRBD2
len: 12
abundance: NA
j_gene: TRBJ2-7
v_gene: TRBV10-3
CDR3nt: TGTGCCATCAGCCTAGCGGGTAACGAGCAGTACTTC
CDR3aa: CAISLAGNEQYF

d_gene: NA
len: 13
abundance: NA
j_gene: TRBJ1-2
v_gene: TRBV3-1/TRBV3-2
CDR3nt: TGTGCCAGCAGCCATTCGGGGTTTCACGGCTACACCTTC
CDR3aa: CASSHSGFHGYTF

d_gene: NA
len: 14
abundance: NA
j_gene: TRBJ1-6
v_gene: TRBV18
CDR3nt: TGTGCCAGCTCACCGGCGGTGTGGAATTCACCCCTCCACTTT
CDR3aa: CASSPAVWNSPLHF

d_gene: TRBD1
len: 18
abundance: NA
j_gene: TRBJ2-7
v_gene: TRBV5-6
CDR3nt: TGTGCCAGCAGCTTCGCGGGACAGGGGGGCCGGTTCCCCTACGAGCAGTACTTC
CDR3aa: CASSFAGQGGRFPYEQYF

d_gene: NA
len: 11
abundance: NA
j_gene: TRBJ2-7
v_gene: TRBV20-1
CDR3nt: TGCAGTGCTAGAGACAGGACCGAGCAGTACTTC
CDR3aa: CSARDRTEQYF

d_gene: TRBD1
len: 14
abundance: NA
j_gene: TRBJ1-2
v_gene: TRBV5-4
CDR3nt: TGTGCCAGCAGCTTGCGTCAGGGGGCCTATGGCTACACCTTC
CDR3aa: CASSLRQGAYGYTF

d_gene: TRBD1
len: 15
abundance: once
j_gene: TRBJ1-4
v_gene: TRBV6-5
CDR3nt: TGTGCCAGCAGTTACACCACAGGGGGTAGTGAAAAACTGTTTTTT
CDR3aa: CASSYTTGGSEKLFF

d_gene: NA
len: 13
abundance: NA
j_gene: TRBJ1-2
v_gene: TRBV11-2
CDR3nt: TGTGCCAGCAGCCGGACATCTAACTATGGCTACACCTTC
CDR3aa: CASSRTSNYGYTF

d_gene: NA
len: 11
abundance: few
j_gene: TRBJ2-7
v_gene: TRBV5-6
CDR3nt: TGTGCCAGCAGAAAGGATAGCGAGCAGTACTTC
CDR3aa: CASRKDSEQYF

d_gene: TRBD1
len: 15
abundance: NA
j_gene: TRBJ2-7
v_gene: TRBV10-1
CDR3nt: TGCGCCAGCGACGATAGACAGGGGGCGCATTACGAGCAGTACTTC
CDR3aa: CASDDRQGAHYEQYF

d_gene: TRBD1
len: 14
abundance: NA
j_gene: TRBJ1-2
v_gene: TRBV4-1
CDR3nt: TGCGCCAGCAGCCAAGGAGACAGGGCAGGTGGCTACACCTTC
CDR3aa: CASSQGDRAGGYTF

d_gene: NA
len: 11
abundance: once
j_gene: TRBJ1-1
v_gene: TRBV6-1
CDR3nt: TGTGCCAGCAGTGAACTCGCTGAAGCTTTCTTT
CDR3aa: CASSELAEAFF

d_gene: TRBD2
len: 15
abundance: NA
j_gene: TRBJ2-5
v_gene: TRBV9
CDR3nt: TGTGCCAGCAGCGGTGGCGGGGGGGCCTCGGAGACCCAGTACTTC
CDR3aa: CASSGGGGASETQYF

d_gene: TRBD2
len: 18
abundance: NA
j_gene: TRBJ2-3
v_gene: TRBV27
CDR3nt: TGTGCCAGCAGTTCCCTCCCGGGGGCTAGCGGGAGAACAGATACGCAGTATTTT
CDR3aa: CASSSLPGASGRTDTQYF

d_gene: TRBD2
len: 15
abundance: NA
j_gene: TRBJ2-7
v_gene: TRBV6-5
CDR3nt: TGTGCCAGCAGCTCTAGCGGGTTGGGCTCCTACGAGCAGTACTTC
CDR3aa: CASSSSGLGSYEQYF

d_gene: NA
len: 17
abundance: NA
j_gene: TRBJ2-1
v_gene: TRBV19
CDR3nt: TGTGCCAGTAGTATAGATGTTCGGGGTGGGTCCTACAATGAGCAGTTCTTC
CDR3aa: CASSIDVRGGSYNEQFF

d_gene: NA
len: 15
abundance: NA
j_gene: TRBJ1-3
v_gene: TRBV24-1
CDR3nt: TGTGCCACCAGTGATGGGGCCGACACCAGAAACACCATATATTTT
CDR3aa: CATSDGADTRNTIYF

d_gene: NA
len: 14
abundance: NA
j_gene: TRBJ2-7
v_gene: TRBV11-2
CDR3nt: TGTGCCAGCAGGACGAACAGGGGGGGGGCCGAGCAGTACTTC
CDR3aa: CASRTNRGGAEQYF